One sample yielded the 24 T cell receptor beta chains listed below, sequenced in a study of cytomegalovirus exposure and HLA in healthy donors. Primers for the PCR totalled 60 Vbeta and 13 Jbeta. Sequencing used immunoSEQ multiplex PCR; TCRdb keeps in-frame clones, though not all of them. The repertoire holds over 150,000 clones, approximately 85% seen once, with roughly 5.2% in the top ten. Input material: PBMCs. These receptors all come from a girl between 5 and 17 years old in good health and CMV-seropositive.

CDR3 region: CATSRDRNRVEAFF. The DNA for the CDR3 is TGTGCCACCAGCAGAGACCGGAACAGGGTTGAAGCTTTCTTT. The J gene is TRBJ1-1, the V gene TRBV15; TRBD1 might be the D (6 bases). Germline values: CDR1 LNHNV, CDR2 YYDKDF (reference sequence). V dropped 0 bases and J dropped 7 bases, with 12 bases sitting between them. This CDR3 contains 14 residues.

V usage is TRBV6-5 and J usage is TRBJ2-7; a possible D gene is TRBD1 (5 bases). The germline V gene encodes CDR1 MNHEY and CDR2 SVGAGI. V was pared by 3 bases and J by 2 bases, with 14 bases between. CDR3 size: 15 residues. CDR3 DNA: TGTGCCAGCAGTTATAGACAGATGTACGCCTACGAGCAGTACTTC. As protein: CASSYRQMYAYEQYF.

The chain is built from TRBV7-3 and TRBJ2-3; no definite D call. The ends were cut back, 5 bases at V and 2 bases at J, with 8 bases in the middle. Germline loops: CDR1 SGHTA, CDR2 FQGTGA. This CDR3 is 13 amino acids long. The CDR3 nucleotides are TGTGCCAGCAGCCTCAGACTCACAGATACGCAGTATTTT. It is translated as CASSLRLTDTQYF.

The V gene is TRBV19, the J gene TRBJ1-6; TRBD1 matches 8 bases. After removal of 5 bases from V and 3 bases from J, the junction contained 6 bases not matched to a gene. The germline V gene encodes CDR1 LNHDA and CDR2 SQIVND (reference sequence). The CDR3 sequence is 16 residues long. CDR3 DNA sequence: TGTGCCAGTAGTCCTCAGGGGGCGGACTATAATTCACCCCTCCACTTT. Translation gives CASSPQGADYNSPLHF.

The table lists this clone with a few counts. The rearrangement links TRBV25-1 to TRBJ2-5, with D tentatively TRBD2 (6 bases). Germline-derived CDR1 and CDR2 are MGHDK and SYGVNS. The CDR3 contains 13 residues. Trimming stripped 1 base from V and 12 bases from J, with 15 bases between. The CDR3 protein is CASSESEGRGEYF. In nucleotides, the CDR3 is TGTGCCAGCAGTGAATCCGAGGGGCGCGGGGAGTACTTC.

The chain employs TRBV15 and TRBJ2-7, with 7 bases lining up with TRBD1. Germline CDR1 reads LNHNV; CDR2 reads YYDKDF (reference sequence). V lost 1 base, J lost 2 bases, and 11 bases stayed unmatched. The CDR3 loop spans 17 amino acids. The CDR3 coding sequence is TGTGCCACCAGCAGAGGGACAGGCGGCTCGGCGGCCTACGAGCAGTACTTC. It specifies CATSRGTGGSAAYEQYF.

CDR3 bases: TGTGCCAGCAGCTCTCCCTCTTTAGACAGTAGCTCGGATGGCTACACCTTC. Protein product: CASSSPSLDSSSDGYTF. The genes are TRBV11-2 and TRBJ1-2; D is perhaps TRBD1 (5 bases). Germline V lookup: CDR1 SGHAT, CDR2 FQNNGV. This CDR3 is built from 17 residues. Trimming pared 4 bases from V and 6 bases from J, leaving 24 bases between.

V is TRBV27 and J is TRBJ1-5; TRBD1 might be the D (5 bases). In germline, CDR1 is MNHEY, CDR2 SMNVEV (reference sequence). V was trimmed by 5 bases and J by 6 bases, leaving 20 bases between them. This CDR3 region has 16 residues. The CDR3 DNA is TGTGCCAGCAGTCCCACTTGGGGAACAGGTTTTCAGCCCCAGCATTTT. Its protein product is CASSPTWGTGFQPQHF.

In regard to this clone: The junction does not match germline at one end; this may be a read error. The V gene is TRBV11-2, the J gene TRBJ2-2; D call uncertain. The CDR3 has 14 residues. The germline V gene has CDR1 SGHAT and CDR2 FQNNGV. The CDR3 sequence: CASSLGSGTGELFF. The CDR3 DNA follows: TGTGCCAGCAGTTTAGGATCCGGCACCGGGGAGCTGTTTTTT.

The rearrangement uses TRBV9 and TRBJ2-7, with 7 bases that match TRBD2. This CDR3 has 16 amino acids. J gave up 0 bases and V 2 bases, and 8 bases lay outside the gene matches. In germline, CDR1 is SGDLS, CDR2 YYNGEE. The CDR3 spells CASSVGGGLSSYEQYF. Written as DNA, the CDR3 is TGTGCCAGCAGCGTGGGGGGGGGACTTTCCTCCTACGAGCAGTACTTC.

J is TRBJ1-2 and V is TRBV16; D is ambiguous. The germline V and J ends were trimmed by 1 base and 0 bases, with 9 bases remaining between them. Germline lookup yields CDR1 KGHSY and CDR2 FQNENV. The CDR3 has 15 residues. The CDR3 is CASSQLGTSNYGYTF. The DNA for the CDR3 is TGTGCCAGCAGCCAATTGGGCACCTCTAACTATGGCTACACCTTC.

V gene TRBV18 combines with J gene TRBJ2-7; TRBD1 aligns across 11 bases. The CDR3 has 14 amino acids. Germline trimming cut 7 bases from V and 5 bases from J; bases unmatched to any gene: 7. CDR1 is KGHSH, CDR2 LQKENI, per germline. The CDR3 DNA reads as TGTGCCAGCTTACCCGGGACAGGGGGACACGAGCAGTACTTC. It specifies CASLPGTGGHEQYF.

The chain employs TRBV27 and TRBJ2-2; D is possibly TRBD2 (6 bases). CDR3 length: 16 residues. Per germline, CDR1 MNHEY and CDR2 SMNVEV (reference sequence). V lost 3 bases and J 3 bases, leaving 14 bases between the germline ends. CDR3 nucleotide sequence: TGTGCCAGCAGTTTTCGGGACCGGGGGTACACCGGGGAGCTGTTTTTT. Translation: CASSFRDRGYTGELFF.

The genes are TRBV19 and TRBJ2-5, with 12 bases identical to TRBD2. V shed 7 bases and J 0 bases; nucleotides not matched to a gene: 12. The CDR3 is 18 residues long. CDR1 is LNHDA, CDR2 SQIVND, per germline (reference sequence). Here the CDR3 reads CASKKFPGLAGNQETQYF. CDR3 nucleotides: TGTGCCAGTAAAAAATTTCCCGGACTAGCGGGGAACCAAGAGACCCAGTACTTC.

The rearrangement links TRBV5-1 to TRBJ2-1, with a tentative D call TRBD2 (5 bases). In germline, CDR1 is SGHRS, CDR2 YFSETQ. This CDR3 spans 16 amino acids. V was shortened by 6 bases and J by 3 bases, with 19 bases between the two germline ends. CDR3 in DNA: TGCGCCAGCATCCCTGAGAGGGCGGACCACTACAATGAGCAGTTCTTC. Translating gives CASIPERADHYNEQFF.

The rearrangement uses TRBV27 and TRBJ1-2, with 9 bases that match TRBD1. This CDR3 contains 17 residues. The germline gives CDR1 MNHEY, CDR2 SMNVEV (reference sequence). After removal of 7 bases from V and 1 base from J, the junction contained 13 bases not matched to a gene. The CDR3 reads CASKAFAGQGYNYGYTF. The CDR3 region has the DNA TGTGCCAGCAAGGCCTTCGCTGGACAGGGGTATAACTATGGCTACACCTTC.

The rearrangement uses TRBV6-6 and TRBJ2-1; D is possibly TRBD2 (7 bases). In germline, CDR1 is MNHNY, CDR2 SVGAGI (reference sequence). The CDR3 has 14 residues. V was cut by 6 bases and J by 7 bases, with 16 bases left in between. CDR3 amino acids: CASRRGGAENEQFF. CDR3 bases: TGTGCCAGCAGAAGGGGGGGGGCCGAAAATGAGCAGTTCTTC.

V is TRBV2 and J is TRBJ1-2; D is ambiguous. Per the germline V gene, CDR1 is SNHLY and CDR2 is FYNNEI. This CDR3 is built from 14 residues. With 4 bases removed from V and 4 bases from J, the gap between germline ends came to 13 bases. The CDR3 region is CASSAQRQFYGYTF. The CDR3 DNA reads as TGTGCCAGCAGTGCACAGAGACAATTCTATGGCTACACCTTC.

The rearrangement links TRBV5-3 to TRBJ2-7, with unresolved D. TRBV5-3 is recorded as an ORF, its role being uncertain. The CDR3 runs to 11 residues. Trimming pared 4 bases from V and 3 bases from J, leaving 5 bases between. CDR3 residues: CARSPNYEQYF. The CDR3 region has the DNA TGTGCCAGAAGCCCAAACTACGAGCAGTACTTC.

This clone was detected once. Distinct nucleotide sequences in the sample also encode this CDR3. The J gene is TRBJ1-6, the V gene TRBV10-3; 7 positions match TRBD1. With 2 bases clipped from V and 7 bases from J, the junction kept 2 bases outside the gene matches. This CDR3 spans 14 amino acids. Germline-derived CDR1 and CDR2 are ENHRY and SYGVKD. CDR3 DNA sequence: TGTGCCATCAGTGAGGGACAGGAGAATTCACCCCTCCACTTT. Protein sequence: CAISEGQENSPLHF.

This clone was seen a single time. The chain employs TRBV27 and TRBJ2-5; 7 bases map to TRBD1. Trimming took 10 bases from V and 4 from J; bases not matched to a gene: 9. Germline V gene data show CDR1 as MNHEY and CDR2 as SMNVEV (reference sequence). The CDR3 has 13 residues. CDR3 DNA sequence: TGTGCCATCAAACCCACAGGGGCAGAGACCCAGTACTTC. Its translation: CAIKPTGAETQYF.

The rearrangement links TRBV4-1 to TRBJ1-5; D gene ambiguous. V shed 1 base and J shed 1 base, with 8 bases lying between them. The CDR3 loop spans 15 amino acids. Per germline, CDR1 MGHRA and CDR2 YSYEKL. The CDR3 here is CASSQGPFSNQPQHF. CDR3 DNA sequence: TGCGCCAGCAGCCAAGGGCCTTTCAGCAATCAGCCCCAGCATTTT.

The chain is built from TRBV7-3 and TRBJ2-5, with D perhaps matching TRBD2 (6 bases). TRBJ2-7 matches the DNA end more closely, so the J call is doubtful. The CDR3 extends over 15 amino acids. In germline, CDR1 is SGHTA, CDR2 FQGTGA. The CDR3 region is CASSLEGGLSYEQYF. The CDR3 region has the DNA TGTGCCAGCAGCTTGGAGGGCGGACTTTCCTACGAGCAGTACTTC.

The gene calls are TRBV6-1 and TRBJ1-5; 7 nucleotides agree with TRBD1. Germline V gives CDR1 MNHNS, CDR2 SASEGT. V lost 5 bases, J lost 5 bases, and 9 bases stayed unmatched. The CDR3 runs to 15 residues. Here the CDR3 DNA reads TGTGCCAGCAGTTTCCACCGGGACAGAGATCAGCCCCAGCATTTT. Translation: CASSFHRDRDQPQHF.